This entry lists 26 T cell receptor beta chains sequenced from one sample in a study of blood T cell repertoires in COVID-19 (TCRdb year 2020). Libraries were made using the immunoSEQ multiplex PCR assay. TCRdb retrieved this table from immuneACCESS and kept in-frame rearrangements only. Not all clones are present; in checked studies, unresolved V genes account for under half, and no reason is known for the remainder. Here the sample has some 330,000 clones; about 89% occur a single time. The ten largest account for around 2% of the sample. Sequencing was done on a sample of PBMCs or T cells enriched from blood (not recorded which). The receptor set was obtained from a man aged 35-49 years in a cohort exposed to, infected with or recovered from COVID-19 (not recorded which).

The chain recombines TRBV2 with TRBJ2-3; tentative D call: TRBD1 (6 bases). There are 15 residues in the CDR3. Between the trimmed V and J ends, which lost 6 bases and 0 bases, there was a span of 13 bases. CDR1 SNHLY and CDR2 FYNNEI come from the germline V gene. The CDR3 nucleotides read TGTGCCAGCAGAGTGTTACAGGGTAGCACAGATACGCAGTATTTT. Protein: CASRVLQGSTDTQYF.

The chain combines TRBV25-1 with TRBJ2-2, with D possibly being TRBD2 (6 bases). This CDR3 comprises 13 residues. Looked up from germline, CDR1 is MGHDK and CDR2 is SYGVNS. Trimming removed 6 bases at V and 5 bases at J, with 10 bases between. This CDR3 reads CASRGRLTGELFF. In DNA form, the CDR3 reads TGTGCCAGCAGGGGGAGGCTTACCGGGGAGCTGTTTTTT.

The chain uses TRBV18 and TRBJ1-3; perhaps TRBD1 as D (6 bases). Deletions cut 3 bases from V and 2 bases from J, with 17 bases between. There are 17 residues in the CDR3. Germline CDR1 and CDR2: KGHSH and LQKENI. CDR3 protein: CASSPKDSNRAGNTIYF. The CDR3 DNA reads TGTGCCAGCTCACCGAAGGACAGCAATAGAGCTGGAAACACCATATATTTT.

Only a few counts were recorded for this clone. This chain uses TRBV5-1 with TRBJ2-2, with 7 positions matching TRBD1. Germline V gene data show CDR1 as SGHRS and CDR2 as YFSETQ. V lost 7 bases and J lost 7; bases outside the gene matches: 10. The length of the CDR3 is 14 residues. CDR3 sequence: CASSDTGDDGELFF. The CDR3 DNA follows: TGCGCCAGCTCCGACACAGGGGACGACGGGGAGCTGTTTTTT.

The chain links TRBV4-2 to TRBJ2-7; TRBD2 matches at 8 bases. Germline-derived CDR1 and CDR2 are LGHNA and YNFKEQ. The CDR3 contains 16 residues. Trimming took 0 bases from V and 4 from J; bases not matched to a gene: 8. DNA of the CDR3: TGTGCCAGCAGCCAAGATCTGGAAGCGGGAGTTTACGAGCAGTACTTC. As protein: CASSQDLEAGVYEQYF.

As DNA, the CDR3 is TGTGCCAGCAGTTCAGGACTAGCGGGAAGCTCCTACAATGAGCAGTTCTTC. It translates to CASSSGLAGSSYNEQFF. V usage is TRBV12-1 and J usage is TRBJ2-1; no DNA check was done on the table's D call, TRBD2. TRBV12-1 has pseudogene status. The CDR3 is made up of 17 amino acids.

This clone was counted between two and nine times. This chain uses TRBV2 with TRBJ1-1; maybe TRBD1 (6 bases). Germline CDR1 and CDR2: SNHLY and FYNNEI. This CDR3 spans 15 amino acids. Trimming left V 7 bases short and J 1 base short, with 16 bases between. This CDR3 is CASTIQGRANTEAFF. The DNA of the CDR3 is TGTGCCAGCACTATTCAGGGGAGAGCGAACACTGAAGCTTTCTTT.

The chain has TRBV21-1 and TRBJ1-2; the table gives TRBD1 as D, unverified against the DNA. TRBV21-1 is flagged as a pseudogene. The CDR3 consists of 15 residues. CDR3 coding DNA: TGTGCCAGCAGCAAAGGTTCTGCCAGTAACTATGGCTACACCTTC. Protein sequence: CASSKGSASNYGYTF.

This rearrangement joins TRBV28 to TRBJ2-5, with TRBD1 matching over 8 bases. Germline V CDR1 and CDR2: MDHEN, SYDVKM. This CDR3 is built from 15 residues. V lost 6 bases, J lost 5 bases, and 11 bases stayed unmatched. The CDR3 region is CASSPRGRVGETQYF. CDR3 DNA: TGTGCCAGCAGCCCCAGGGGGCGGGTTGGGGAGACCCAGTACTTC.

The chain employs TRBV30 and TRBJ2-1; D is possibly TRBD1 (5 bases). CDR1 GTSNPN and CDR2 SVGIG come from the germline V gene (reference sequence). The CDR3 runs 14 residues. Trimming took 2 bases from V and 8 from J, leaving 16 bases between them. The CDR3 region is CAWSFQGRMDEQFF. CDR3 DNA: TGTGCCTGGAGTTTCCAGGGAAGGATGGATGAGCAGTTCTTC. The entire variable domain, with the rest obtained from reference TRBV30 and TRBJ2-1, is as follows: SQTIHQWPATLVQPVGSPLSLECTVEGTSNPNLYWYRQAAGRGLQLLFYSVGIGQISSEVPQNLSASRPQDRQFILSSKKLLLSDSGFYLCAWSFQGRMDEQFFGPGTRLTVL.

V usage is TRBV4-1 and J usage is TRBJ2-7; unclear D gene. This CDR3 spans 15 amino acids. V was pared by 4 bases and J by 1 base, with 14 bases between. The germline CDR1 and CDR2 sequences are MGHRA and YSYEKL. The CDR3 is CASSPNGQASYEQYF. The CDR3 DNA sequence: TGCGCCAGCAGCCCCAATGGGCAGGCTTCCTACGAGCAGTACTTC.

In DNA form, the CDR3 reads TGTGCCAGCAGCCGGACACCGACGAACACCGGGGAGCTGTTTTTT. Its protein is CASSRTPTNTGELFF. V and J are TRBV6-5 and TRBJ2-2; D perhaps matches TRBD1 (5 bases). V lost 6 bases to trimming and J lost 0 bases, with 11 bases between them. CDR1 is MNHEY and CDR2 is SVGAGI in the germline V gene. The CDR3 length is 15 residues.

V usage is TRBV5-5 and J usage is TRBJ2-7; no firm D call. The CDR3 is made up of 14 amino acids. The ends were cut back, 0 bases at V and 4 bases at J, with 11 bases in the middle. CDR1 is SGHKS, CDR2 YYEKEE, per germline (reference sequence). CDR3 residues: CASSLGMGEYEQYF. In DNA, the CDR3 is TGTGCCAGCAGCTTGGGGATGGGCGAGTACGAGCAGTACTTC.

CDR3 protein: CASSPEPGNTIYF. The CDR3 DNA reads as TGTGCCAGCTCTCCAGAACCTGGAAACACCATATATTTT. The chain is built from TRBV6-5 and TRBJ1-3; no clear D gene. The germline gives CDR1 MNHEY, CDR2 SVGAGI. Trimming removed 8 bases from V and 2 bases from J, with 10 bases in between. The CDR3 has 13 residues.

J is TRBJ2-2 and V is TRBV2, with D uncertain. The germline V gene has CDR1 SNHLY and CDR2 FYNNEI. This CDR3 comprises 15 residues. Trimming took off 7 bases at V and 0 bases at J, with 12 bases between the two ends. As DNA, the CDR3 is TGTGCCAGCAAGCAGGAAAAAGCGAACACCGGGGAGCTGTTTTTT. Translated, it gives CASKQEKANTGELFF.

The chain carries TRBV27 and TRBJ1-5, with a tentative D call TRBD1 (5 bases). CDR1 and CDR2 (germline): MNHEY, SMNVEV (reference sequence). V lost 5 bases to trimming and J lost 6 bases, with 8 bases between them. The CDR3 runs to 12 residues. CDR3 coding DNA: TGTGCCAGCAGTGCGGGGCCTCAGCCCCAGCATTTT. This codes for CASSAGPQPQHF.

A few counts support this clone. The chain links TRBV5-1 to TRBJ2-5; 15 bases agree with TRBD2. Trimming took 3 bases from V and 1 from J; bases not matched to a gene: 1. This CDR3 comprises 16 residues. The germline gives CDR1 SGHRS, CDR2 YFSETQ. As DNA, the CDR3 is TGCGCCAGCAGCTGGGGACTAGCGGGGGGCCAAGAGACCCAGTACTTC. This gives the protein CASSWGLAGGQETQYF.

The rearrangement links TRBV27 to TRBJ2-7, with TRBD2 as a possible D gene (6 bases). Germline-derived CDR1 and CDR2 are MNHEY and SMNVEV (reference sequence). The CDR3 runs to 11 residues. Trimming cost V 8 bases and J 3 bases, with 8 bases left between them. CDR3 sequence reads: CASRGNYEQYF. In nucleotides, the CDR3 is TGTGCCAGCCGGGGGAACTACGAGCAGTACTTC.

This clone has a single count. The genes are TRBV20-1 and TRBJ1-5; D is uncertain. V was clipped by 3 bases and J by 3 bases, with 12 bases between them. From germline, CDR1 is DFQATT and CDR2 SNEGSKA (reference sequence). This CDR3 contains 14 residues. CDR3 residues: CSASQRSSNQPQHF. Here the CDR3 DNA reads TGCAGTGCTAGTCAACGGAGTTCCAATCAGCCCCAGCATTTT.

V gene TRBV4-2 combines with J gene TRBJ1-5; D remains unclear. Trimming took 0 bases from V and 2 from J, leaving 8 bases between them. The CDR3 is made up of 15 amino acids. Germline V CDR1 and CDR2: LGHNA, YNFKEQ. The CDR3 protein is CASSQDPLGNQPQHF. The CDR3 DNA reads TGTGCCAGCAGCCAAGATCCTCTCGGCAATCAGCCCCAGCATTTT.

The V gene is TRBV2, the J gene TRBJ1-2; TRBD1 matches 9 bases. This CDR3 has 13 residues. The germline CDR1 and CDR2 sequences are SNHLY and FYNNEI. The trim removed 6 bases at V and 8 bases at J, leaving 7 bases unmatched. In DNA form, the CDR3 reads TGTGCCAGCAGATACAGGGGGCAGGGAGGCTACACCTTC. This translates into CASRYRGQGGYTF.

This clone was seen just once. The rearrangement links TRBV19 to TRBJ2-7; 12 positions agree with TRBD1. Per germline, CDR1 LNHDA and CDR2 SQIVND (reference sequence). The CDR3 extends over 14 amino acids. V was clipped by 9 bases and J by 7 bases; unmatched bases: 10. In DNA form, the CDR3 reads TGTGCCAGCCAGGGGGACAGGGGGCAAGGGGAGCAGTACTTC. It specifies CASQGDRGQGEQYF.

The V gene is TRBV5-1, the J gene TRBJ2-6; no reliable D call. This CDR3 has 15 residues. Germline CDR1 reads SGHRS; CDR2 reads YFSETQ. V shed 2 bases and J shed 2 bases, with 8 bases lying between them. The CDR3 loop is CASSLEQTGANVLTF. As DNA, the CDR3 is TGCGCCAGCAGCTTAGAACAGACTGGGGCCAACGTCCTGACTTTC.

The V gene is TRBV28, the J gene TRBJ2-7, with 10 nucleotides matching TRBD1. The CDR3 is 14 residues long. The V segment lost 6 bases and the J segment 6 bases; nucleotides outside the gene matches: 8. Germline V gene data show CDR1 as MDHEN and CDR2 as SYDVKM. CDR3 residues: CASRTGGEILEQYF. CDR3 in DNA: TGTGCCAGCAGGACAGGGGGCGAAATCCTCGAGCAGTACTTC.

This sequence joins TRBV2 and TRBJ1-5; tentative D call: TRBD1 (6 bases). Germline lookup yields CDR1 SNHLY and CDR2 FYNNEI. This CDR3 has 16 amino acids. Trimming removed 7 bases at V and 3 bases at J, with 19 bases between. CDR3 bases: TGTGCCAGCACCCTCGAACAGGGAATATTCAATCAGCCCCAGCATTTT. The encoded protein is CASTLEQGIFNQPQHF.

This chain uses TRBV6-5 with TRBJ1-4, with 10 nucleotides matching TRBD1. This CDR3 comprises 15 residues. Germline V CDR1 and CDR2: MNHEY, SVGAGI. The V and J ends lost 2 bases and 9 bases, in that order; junction bases with no gene match: 6. The CDR3 coding sequence is TGTGCCAGCAGTTACGCCGGGACAGGGGAGAAAAAACTGTTTTTT. This codes for CASSYAGTGEKKLFF.